This T cell receptor (beta chain) stems from a study of T cells in Graves' hyperthyroidism and ophthalmopathy. Study background: Peripheral blood was secured at the point of initial diagnosis, before any treatment.

Using RNA transcripts as the source, TCR beta CDR3 regions were amplified. With the HTBI primer set, the TCR CDR3 went through a first round of RT-PCR. TCRdb re-analysed the multiplex PCR reads in MiXCR, keeping a single row per CDR3 protein. The repertoire consists of under 450,000 distinct CDR3 sequences, with more than 15% occurring once and the leading ten covering 14%. Trimming left V 5 bases short and J 8 bases short, with 14 bases between. The CDR3 spans 13 residues. Germline CDR1 SGHTA, CDR2 FQGNSA. Findings and caveats of the study: Ophthalmopathy stood apart from stable hyperthyroidism in a 13 V-J model. Ophthalmopathy was identified by the model a median roughly six months ahead of onset.

Isolation of PBMCs was performed on 8 to 10 ml fresh peripheral blood. This clonotype was detected many times. Its target is unknown. The rearrangement links TRBV7-2 to TRBJ2-3, with D perhaps matching TRBD1 or TRBD2 (5 bases each). Sequenced sample: blood. The source of this sequence is a woman under 30 with Graves' hyperthyroidism. The CDR3 loop reads CASSGGPKGTQYF. In DNA, the CDR3 is TGTGCCAGCAGCGGGGGACCGAAGGGTACGCAGTATTTT.